Below are 18 T cell receptor beta chains sequenced from a single sample in a study of blood T cells in healthy people across ages. PCR was performed a second time for about 7 to 12 cycles using a sample-barcoded 5' primer and a J-beta primer mix. TCRdb recomputed calls from the 5' RACE reads with MiXCR, one row per CDR3 protein. Seen here are about 1.8 million distinct CDR3 sequences, around 50% observed once, and the top ten hold roughly 2%. Sequences were obtained from blood. The source of these receptors is a woman between 40 and 50 years old in good health.

V is TRBV20-1 and J is TRBJ2-3; tentatively, D is TRBD1 (6 bases). The germline V and J ends were trimmed by 6 bases and 0 bases, with 16 bases remaining between them. The CDR3 loop spans 15 amino acids. The germline gives CDR1 DFQATT, CDR2 SNEGSKA (reference sequence). The CDR3 region is CSAERGTLSTDTQYF. In DNA form, the CDR3 reads TGCAGTGCAGAAAGGGGGACCCTCAGCACAGATACGCAGTATTTT.

The rearrangement joins TRBV7-2 to TRBJ2-3; D is ambiguous. CDR3 length equals 13 residues. Germline CDR1 SGHTA, CDR2 FQGNSA. The V gene lost 5 bases and the J gene lost 4 bases, with 10 bases spanning the gap. The CDR3 loop is CASSQSEPDTQYF. DNA for the CDR3: TGTGCCAGCAGCCAATCCGAGCCAGATACGCAGTATTTT.

Only a few counts were recorded for this clonotype. The chain uses TRBV7-9 and TRBJ2-1; D might be TRBD1 or TRBD2, each matching 6 bases. The CDR3 sequence is 17 residues long. V lost 5 bases to trimming and J lost 3 bases, with 20 bases between them. The V gene's germline CDR1 is SEHNR and CDR2 FQNEAQ (reference sequence). CDR3 protein: CASSPPGRGVGYNEQFF. The CDR3 nucleotides are TGTGCCAGCAGCCCCCCCGGAAGGGGGGTCGGCTACAATGAGCAGTTCTTC.

V usage is TRBV7-2 and J usage is TRBJ2-1; 7 nucleotides align to TRBD1. The CDR3 extends over 14 amino acids. Germline V gene lookup returns CDR1 SGHTA and CDR2 FQGNSA. Trimming cost V 10 bases and J 7 bases; bases outside gene matches: 13. The CDR3 here is CANTLPSTGNEQFF. CDR3 sequence (DNA): TGTGCCAACACCTTACCTTCGACAGGGAATGAGCAGTTCTTC.

V gene TRBV5-6 combines with J gene TRBJ1-2, with no clear D. CDR3 length: 14 residues. With 1 base removed from V and 7 bases from J, the gap between germline ends came to 14 bases. Looked up from germline, CDR1 is SGHDT and CDR2 is YYEEEE. This chain's CDR3 is CASSLFVPNAGYTF. CDR3 coding DNA: TGTGCCAGCAGCTTGTTTGTCCCTAACGCTGGCTACACCTTC.

This clonotype turned up a few times. The rearrangement links TRBV5-1 to TRBJ2-3, with a tentative D call TRBD1 (6 bases). There are 15 residues in the CDR3. Germline V gives CDR1 SGHRS, CDR2 YFSETQ. V lost 4 bases and J 3 bases, leaving 15 bases between the germline ends. The CDR3 bases are TGCGCCAGCAGCCAGCGAACTACAGGGACAGATACGCAGTATTTT. Encoded protein: CASSQRTTGTDTQYF.

The chain carries TRBV7-2 and TRBJ1-2; 7 bases match TRBD1. The CDR3 runs 12 residues. Germline values: CDR1 SGHTA, CDR2 FQGNSA. The V and J ends lost 6 bases and 7 bases, in that order; junction bases with no gene match: 5. The CDR3 nucleotides read TGTGCCAGCAGGGGGGGACAGTCTGGCTACACCTTC. It translates to CASRGGQSGYTF.

This clonotype was counted only a few times. The V gene is TRBV7-2, the J gene TRBJ2-4; D may match TRBD1 or TRBD2 (5 bases each). Deletions cut 5 bases from V and 12 bases from J, with 14 bases between. There are 12 residues in the CDR3. Germline V gives CDR1 SGHTA, CDR2 FQGNSA. The CDR3 here is CASSPGTKAQYF. The CDR3 DNA follows: TGTGCCAGCAGCCCCGGGACCAAGGCTCAGTACTTC.

The chain recombines TRBV4-2 with TRBJ2-1; either TRBD1 or TRBD2 may fit D (5 bases each). Between the trimmed V and J ends, which lost 1 base and 0 bases, there was a span of 13 bases. The CDR3 length is 17 residues. In germline, CDR1 is LGHNA, CDR2 YNFKEQ. The CDR3 DNA sequence: TGTGCCAGCAGCCAAGGGGGAAGGGACGGCTCCTACAATGAGCAGTTCTTC. This sequence encodes CASSQGGRDGSYNEQFF.

V usage is TRBV27 and J usage is TRBJ2-1, with D maybe TRBD2 (6 bases). This CDR3 is built from 17 residues. Germline-derived CDR1 and CDR2 are MNHEY and SMNVEV (reference sequence). The V end lost 5 bases, the J end lost 6 bases, and 23 bases lay between the germline ends. The CDR3 loop is CASSLGYSGGNPNEQFF. CDR3 sequence (DNA): TGTGCCAGCAGTCTAGGATATAGTGGGGGGAACCCCAATGAGCAGTTCTTC.

A few counts support this clonotype. The chain combines TRBV20-1 with TRBJ2-7, with 8 bases identical to TRBD1. The CDR3 has 16 amino acids. The germline V gene has CDR1 DFQATT and CDR2 SNEGSKA (reference sequence). V lost 1 base, J lost 4 bases, and 12 bases stayed unmatched. The CDR3 loop reads CSARVMDRAPSYEQYF. In DNA form, the CDR3 reads TGCAGTGCTAGAGTAATGGACAGGGCTCCGAGTTACGAGCAGTACTTC.

The chain carries TRBV15 and TRBJ1-4, with D uncertain. V shed 0 bases and J shed 7 bases, with 12 bases lying between them. The germline V gene encodes CDR1 LNHNV and CDR2 YYDKDF (reference sequence). The CDR3 spans 15 residues. The DNA of the CDR3 is TGTGCCACCAGCAGAGATAGAGGGTTCGGTGAAAAACTGTTTTTT. Protein: CATSRDRGFGEKLFF.

This clonotype was picked up one time. The genes are TRBV6-5 and TRBJ2-5; maybe TRBD2 (6 bases). The V gene's germline CDR1 is MNHEY and CDR2 SVGAGI. With 5 bases removed from V and 11 bases from J, the gap between germline ends came to 21 bases. The CDR3 totals 14 residues. CDR3 in amino acids: CASSPTGVFNEQYF. CDR3 nucleotides: TGTGCCAGCAGTCCCACGGGGGTTTTCAATGAGCAGTACTTC.

This clonotype was seen more than once but under ten times. V usage is TRBV15 and J usage is TRBJ2-5, with 7 bases fitting TRBD2. The J segment lost 5 bases and the V segment lost 2 bases, leaving 14 bases of the junction unmatched. The CDR3 length is 17 residues. From germline, CDR1 is LNHNV and CDR2 YYDKDF (reference sequence). The CDR3, as DNA: TGTGCCACCAGCAGACCTATCCAGAGCGGGGCAGGGGAGACCCAGTACTTC. This encodes CATSRPIQSGAGETQYF.

The V and J genes are TRBV3-1 and TRBJ1-6; no clear D. Germline V gene sequence: CDR1 LGHDT, CDR2 YNNKEL (reference sequence). The CDR3 sequence is 18 residues long. The V end lost 4 bases, the J end lost 3 bases, and 19 bases lay between the germline ends. CDR3 DNA sequence: TGTGCCAGCAGCCCCTTAATTCCATTGTACGGCTATAATTCACCCCTCCACTTT. Protein sequence: CASSPLIPLYGYNSPLHF.

The chain is built from TRBV5-6 and TRBJ1-6; D is unclear. Germline V gene lookup returns CDR1 SGHDT and CDR2 YYEEEE. V was cut by 1 base and J by 2 bases, with 10 bases left in between. CDR3 length: 16 amino acids. The CDR3 DNA reads as TGTGCCAGCAGCTTGTGGGGAATCGCCTATAATTCACCCCTCCACTTT. Translated, it gives CASSLWGIAYNSPLHF.

The J gene is TRBJ2-5, the V gene TRBV7-2; 10 bases map to TRBD2. V was pared by 4 bases and J by 4 bases, with 6 bases of the junction left unmatched. The CDR3 totals 15 residues. Germline assignment: CDR1 SGHTA and CDR2 FQGNSA. The CDR3 DNA is TGTGCCAGCAGCTCCCGACTAGCGGGCTCAGAGACCCAGTACTTC. Amino acid sequence: CASSSRLAGSETQYF.

The chain couples TRBV4-1 to TRBJ2-3, with 10 bases lining up with TRBD1. V was pared by 4 bases and J by 6 bases, with 10 bases of the junction left unmatched. Germline assignment: CDR1 MGHRA and CDR2 YSYEKL. This CDR3 region has 16 residues. The CDR3 bases are TGCGCCAGCAGCCCCCGGGACAGGGGCAAGGCGGATACGCAGTATTTT. Encoded protein: CASSPRDRGKADTQYF.